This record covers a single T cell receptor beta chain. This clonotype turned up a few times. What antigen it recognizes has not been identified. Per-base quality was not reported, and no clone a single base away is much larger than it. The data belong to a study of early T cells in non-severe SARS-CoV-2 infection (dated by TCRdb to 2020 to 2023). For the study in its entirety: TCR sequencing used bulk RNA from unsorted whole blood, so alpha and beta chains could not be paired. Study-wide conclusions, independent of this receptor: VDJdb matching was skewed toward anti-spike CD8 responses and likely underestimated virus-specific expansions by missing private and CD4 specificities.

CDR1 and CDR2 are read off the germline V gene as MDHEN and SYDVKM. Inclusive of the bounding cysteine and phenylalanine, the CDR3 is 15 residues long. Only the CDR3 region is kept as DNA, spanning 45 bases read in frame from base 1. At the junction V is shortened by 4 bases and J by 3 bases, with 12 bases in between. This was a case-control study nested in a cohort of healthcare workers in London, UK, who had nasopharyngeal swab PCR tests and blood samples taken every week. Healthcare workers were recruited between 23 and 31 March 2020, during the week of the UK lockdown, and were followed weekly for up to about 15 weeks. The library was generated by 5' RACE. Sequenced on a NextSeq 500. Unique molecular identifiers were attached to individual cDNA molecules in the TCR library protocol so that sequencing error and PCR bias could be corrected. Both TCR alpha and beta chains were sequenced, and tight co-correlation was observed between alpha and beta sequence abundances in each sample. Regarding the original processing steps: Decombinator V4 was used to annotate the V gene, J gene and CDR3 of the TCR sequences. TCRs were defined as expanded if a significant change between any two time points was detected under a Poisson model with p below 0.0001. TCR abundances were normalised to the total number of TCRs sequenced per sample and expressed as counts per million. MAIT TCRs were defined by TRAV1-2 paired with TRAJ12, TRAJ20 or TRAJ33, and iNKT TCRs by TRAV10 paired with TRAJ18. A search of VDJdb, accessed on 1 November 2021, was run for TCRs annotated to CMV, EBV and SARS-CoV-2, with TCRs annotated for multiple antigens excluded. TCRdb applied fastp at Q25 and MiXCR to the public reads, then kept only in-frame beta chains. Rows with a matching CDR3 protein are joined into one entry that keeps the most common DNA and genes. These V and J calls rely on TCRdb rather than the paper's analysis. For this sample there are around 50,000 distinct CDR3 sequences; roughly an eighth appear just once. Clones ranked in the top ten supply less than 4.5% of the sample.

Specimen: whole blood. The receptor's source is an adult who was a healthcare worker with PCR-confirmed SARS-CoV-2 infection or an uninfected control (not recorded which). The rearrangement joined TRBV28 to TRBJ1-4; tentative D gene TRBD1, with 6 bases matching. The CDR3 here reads CASSSPTGANEKLFF. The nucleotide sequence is TGTGCCAGCAGTTCCCCGACAGGAGCTAATGAAAAACTGTTTTTT.